This TCR beta chain is from a study of response to subunit inactivated influenza vaccine. The study's findings and limits: Few additional T cells are recruited per seasonal influenza vaccination, authors suggested.

With regard to this clonotype: Its target is unknown.

TCRdb reprocessed the RT-PCR reads via MiXCR and lists one record per CDR3 protein. The sample has roughly 780,000 distinct CDR3 sequences; 18% are singletons. The starting material was PBMCs from blood, obtained 5 days after vaccination. The receptor was isolated from a man aged 45 to 65 who received an inactivated influenza vaccine.

This CDR3 reads CASGFRGLQETQYF. CDR3 nucleotide sequence: TGTGCCAGCGGGTTTCGGGGGTTGCAAGAGACCCAGTACTTC. The V and J genes are TRBV6-1 and TRBJ2-5, with a tentative D call TRBD2 (6 bases). V was shortened by 8 bases and J by 2 bases, with 15 bases between the two germline ends. The CDR3 is 14 amino acids. Germline CDR1 and CDR2: MNHNS and SASEGT.